Listed below are T cell receptor beta chains from one sample, sequenced in a study of T cell repertoires in cytomegalovirus infection. TCRdb reprocessed the reads with MiXCR, giving one entry per CDR3 protein. The data show hundreds of thousands of distinct CDR3 sequences, with 20% to 25% seen just once and roughly 8% held by the top ten. The sample was CD8+ T cells from PBMCs. Receptor source: a human donor in good health (CMV status not recorded). Some clones in this sample may be carry-over from other donors' samples. Both conserved end residues are part of each CDR3. A D gene is named only where the DNA matches it firmly. Clone size appears in some rows only: once, few, many, or a class for an expanded clone.

>TRBJ1-1|TRBV4-1|TRBD1|-
TGCGCCAGCAGCCACCGGAGGACAGGGGAGTACACTGAAGCTTTCTTT
CASSHRRTGEYTEAFF
>TRBJ2-1|TRBV7-8|TRBD2|-
TGTGCCAGCAGCGCACAGCGGGGGGGCTACTACAATGAGCAGTTCTTC
CASSAQRGGYYNEQFF
>TRBJ2-6|TRBV27|-|-
TGTGCCAGCCCTCGTCCGGGGCGCGGGTTGTCTGGGGCCAACGTCCTGACTTTC
CASPRPGRGLSGANVLTF
>TRBJ2-1|TRBV6-5|-|-
TGTGCCAGCAGTTACTATGCGGACCTTCGGATCGATTCCTACAATGAGCAGTTCTTC
CASSYYADLRIDSYNEQFF
>TRBJ2-3|TRBV6-5|-|few
TGTGCCAGCAGTTACTCAACGGAGACTAGCACAGATACGCAGTATTTT
CASSYSTETSTDTQYF
>TRBJ2-7|TRBV7-6|-|few
TGTGCCAGCAGCTTAGCGTTGACTGACGGGCAGTACTTC
CASSLALTDGQYF
>TRBJ2-7|TRBV7-2|-|many
TGTGCCAGCAGCTTTTACGTCTCCTACGAGCAGTACTTC
CASSFYVSYEQYF
>TRBJ2-1|TRBV18|-|few
TGTGCCAGCTCACCACTTTGGAAAGCGGGTTCCCCCTACAATGAGCAGTTCTTC
CASSPLWKAGSPYNEQFF
>TRBJ1-5|TRBV28|-|-
TGTGCCAGCAGTTTAATTGACAGCAATCAGCCCCAGCATTTT
CASSLIDSNQPQHF
>TRBJ2-4|TRBV7-3|-|-
TGTGTCAGCAGCCCAAGACGCGGGGATGTAAACATTCAGTACTTC
CVSSPRRGDVNIQYF
>TRBJ2-5|TRBV5-1|TRBD1|once
TGCGCCAGCAGCTTCCCGGGACAGGGGTCGGAGACCCAGTACTTC
CASSFPGQGSETQYF
>TRBJ2-1|TRBV7-2|TRBD2|many
TGTGCCAGCAGCCATAGCGGGCCGTACAATGAGCAGTTCTTC
CASSHSGPYNEQFF
>TRBJ1-6|TRBV20-1|TRBD1|few
TGCAGTGCTAGGACCCCGGGACAGGGGGCTTCACCCCTCCACTTT
CSARTPGQGASPLHF
>TRBJ2-1|TRBV12-3/TRBV12-4|-|few
TGTGCCAGCACCCCTAGGGTCATAGGGTATGAGCAGTTCTTC
CASTPRVIGYEQFF
>TRBJ1-1|TRBV11-2|TRBD1|-
TGTGCCAGCAGCTTAACCGTCTCCGGGACAGGTGAAGCTTTCTTT
CASSLTVSGTGEAFF
>TRBJ1-1|TRBV6-6|-|-
TGTGCCAGCAGTCCCTCCAGGGATGAGGCTTTCTTT
CASSPSRDEAFF
>TRBJ2-3|TRBV28|TRBD2|-
TGTGCCAGCAGTTTATTTAGCGGGGGGACTAGCACAGATACGCAGTATTTT
CASSLFSGGTSTDTQYF
>TRBJ2-1|TRBV7-9|-|few
TGTGCCAGCAGCCCCGGCAGGGGTTGGAATGAGCAGTTCTTC
CASSPGRGWNEQFF
>TRBJ2-5|TRBV6-6|TRBD2|-
TGTGCCAGCAGTTCGGGACTAGCGGGGGGCCCGGGGGAGACCCAGTACTTC
CASSSGLAGGPGETQYF
>TRBJ2-3|TRBV19|-|-
TGTGCCAGCGTGGAGGAGACCACAGATACGCAGTATTTT
CASVEETTDTQYF
>TRBJ2-1|TRBV7-8|TRBD1|many
TGTGCCAGCAGCTGGCCAAGGACAGGGGGCCTGGATGAGCAGTTCTTC
CASSWPRTGGLDEQFF
>TRBJ2-6|TRBV6-2/TRBV6-3|-|few
TGTGCCAGCAGTTACTCGACATTGTCTGGGGCCAACGTCCTGACTTTC
CASSYSTLSGANVLTF
>TRBJ1-6|TRBV28|-|-
TGTGCCAGCAGTTTACCCGATTCACCCCTCCACTTT
CASSLPDSPLHF
>TRBJ2-3|TRBV6-2/TRBV6-3|-|few
TGTGCCAGCAGTTACACCCAACTTCAGGGGATCGCCACAGATACGCAGTATTTT
CASSYTQLQGIATDTQYF
>TRBJ2-2|TRBV7-8|TRBD2|many
TGTGCCAGCAGCTTTCCTAGCGGGGTCCCGGACACCGGGGAGCTGTTTTTT
CASSFPSGVPDTGELFF
>TRBJ2-7|TRBV6-2/TRBV6-3|-|few
TGTGCCAGCAGTTCCGGACAGCGCTCCTACGAGCAGTACTTC
CASSSGQRSYEQYF
>TRBJ2-7|TRBV7-8|-|many
TGTGCCAGCAGCTGGGGGAACTACGAGCAGTACTTC
CASSWGNYEQYF
>TRBJ1-1|TRBV6-5|-|-
TGTGCCAGCAGTTCGACACGTGAAGCTTTCTTT
CASSSTREAFF
>TRBJ1-1|TRBV6-6|TRBD1|-
TGTGCCAGCAATTGGACAGGGAAGGGCACTGAAGCTTTCTTT
CASNWTGKGTEAFF
>TRBJ2-5|TRBV7-9|-|few
TGTGCCAGCAGCTCCCTACACCCGACCCAGTACTTC
CASSSLHPTQYF
>TRBJ2-1|TRBV20-1|-|-
TGCAGTGCCAGTCGAGTGGGGGCGAAACACAATGAGCAGTTCTTC
CSASRVGAKHNEQFF
>TRBJ2-1|TRBV7-2|TRBD1|many
TGTGCCAGCAGCTTAGTAAGAGGGGGCCTCGGCAATGAGCAGTTCTTC
CASSLVRGGLGNEQFF
>TRBJ2-2|TRBV14|-|-
TGTGCCAGCAGCCTTCGTTTCAACACCGGGGAGCTGTTTTTT
CASSLRFNTGELFF
>TRBJ1-2|TRBV7-2|-|many
TGTGCCAGCAGTCCCCGGGAGTACTATGGCTACACCTTC
CASSPREYYGYTF
>TRBJ2-5|TRBV6-5|TRBD1|many
TGTGCCAGCAGTTATGGACAGGGGCAAGAGACCCAGTACTTC
CASSYGQGQETQYF
>TRBJ2-1|TRBV5-8|-|few
TGTGCCAGCAGCTGGAGGAGTTTGAGTAGTGAGCAGTTCTTC
CASSWRSLSSEQFF
>TRBJ2-1|TRBV19|TRBD1|-
TGTGCCAGTACCGGGACAGGGGGGCGGAGTGCCTACAATGAGCAGTTCTTC
CASTGTGGRSAYNEQFF
>TRBJ1-4|TRBV28|-|-
TGTGCCAGCAGTAGGAGACCGAATGAAAAACTGTTTTTT
CASSRRPNEKLFF
>TRBJ2-1|TRBV7-8|-|many
TGTGCCAGCAGACCAAGACAGGGAGGTCGCAATGAGCAGTTCTTC
CASRPRQGGRNEQFF
>TRBJ2-7|TRBV6-2/TRBV6-3|-|few
TGTGCCAGCAGTTACTCTAGGCGGATCGATTACTACGAGCAGTACTTC
CASSYSRRIDYYEQYF
>TRBJ2-3|TRBV7-2|-|many
TGTGCCAGCAGCTTTCCAGAGTTTGGGGATACGCAGTATTTT
CASSFPEFGDTQYF
>TRBJ1-1|TRBV2|-|once
TGTGCCAGCAGGGGGGGGGCCGACTCCTCCAAAAGGGCTTTCTTT
CASRGGADSSKRAFF
>TRBJ2-7|TRBV27|TRBD2|many
TGTGCCAGCAGTTTTTCGCGGGGGGGCACCTACGAGCAGTACTTC
CASSFSRGGTYEQYF
>TRBJ1-3|TRBV7-2|TRBD1|many
TGTGCCAGCAGCGGGACAGGGGGATTGGACACCATATATTTT
CASSGTGGLDTIYF
>TRBJ1-1|TRBV5-6|-|few
TGTGCCAGCAGCTTGTCAACCCCTAGCACTGAAGCTTTCTTT
CASSLSTPSTEAFF
>TRBJ2-2|TRBV12-3/TRBV12-4|TRBD2|-
TGTGCCAGCAGTTTCTCCGGGGGGGGCATCACCGGGGAGCTGTTTTTT
CASSFSGGGITGELFF
>TRBJ2-1|TRBV28|-|-
TGTGCCAGCAGCCTGTCACAGGGAACCTACAATGAGCAGTTCTTC
CASSLSQGTYNEQFF
>TRBJ2-3|TRBV9|TRBD2|-
TGTGCCAGCAGCGTGAACCGACTAGCGGAATTGGACACAGATACGCAGTATTTT
CASSVNRLAELDTDTQYF
>TRBJ2-2|TRBV20-1|TRBD1|few
TGCAGTGCTACGGACAGGGGCACCGGGGAGCTGTTTTTT
CSATDRGTGELFF
>TRBJ1-1|TRBV6-5|-|few
TGTGCCAGCAGTTACGAGGGGGGAGAAGCTTTCTTT
CASSYEGGEAFF
>TRBJ1-1|TRBV6-5|-|-
TGTGCCAGCAGTTCTCCGGGACACTACACTGAAGCTTTCTTT
CASSSPGHYTEAFF
>TRBJ2-7|TRBV25-1|-|few
TGTGCCAGCAGTGCCTGGGACGGAACCTACGAGCAGTACTTC
CASSAWDGTYEQYF
>TRBJ1-1|TRBV28|TRBD1|-
TGTGCCAGCAGCCCACTGAGGGGGCTGAACACTGAAGCTTTCTTT
CASSPLRGLNTEAFF
>TRBJ1-2|TRBV7-2|-|-
TGTGTCAGCAGCTTAGGGGGGGCGGGGGATGGCTACACCTTC
CVSSLGGAGDGYTF
>TRBJ2-1|TRBV5-6|-|-
TGTGCCAGCAGCTTGAATAGCCCCAATGAGCAGTTCTTC
CASSLNSPNEQFF
>TRBJ1-1|TRBV12-5|-|-
TGTGCTAGTGGTTCCACTCAGGGGAAACAAGCTTTCTTT
CASGSTQGKQAFF
>TRBJ1-1|TRBV19|-|few
TGTGCCAGTAGTATAGAAGACCTGAACACTGAAGCTTTCTTT
CASSIEDLNTEAFF
>TRBJ1-4|TRBV20-1|-|-
TGCAGTGTCCCAAATGAAAAACTGTTTTTT
CSVPNEKLFF
>TRBJ2-3|TRBV14|-|many
TGTGCCAGCAGCCAAGACGACCTTACAGGGTCGGATACGCAGTATTTT
CASSQDDLTGSDTQYF
>TRBJ1-6|TRBV6-5|-|few
TGTGCCAGCAGTTACTTCCCGGGGAGCTCCTATAATTCACCCCTCCACTTT
CASSYFPGSSYNSPLHF